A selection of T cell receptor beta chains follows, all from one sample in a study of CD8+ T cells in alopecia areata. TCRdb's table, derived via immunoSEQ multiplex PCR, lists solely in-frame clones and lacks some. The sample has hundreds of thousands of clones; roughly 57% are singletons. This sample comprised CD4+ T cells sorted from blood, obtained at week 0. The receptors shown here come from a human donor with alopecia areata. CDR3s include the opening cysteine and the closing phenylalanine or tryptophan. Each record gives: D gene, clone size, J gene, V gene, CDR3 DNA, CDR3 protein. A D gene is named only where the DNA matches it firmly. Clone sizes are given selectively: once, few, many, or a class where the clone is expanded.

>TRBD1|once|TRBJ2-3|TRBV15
TGTGCCACCAGCCCGGGACAGGGTGATACGCAGTATTTT
CATSPGQGDTQYF
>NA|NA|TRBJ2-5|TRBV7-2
TGTGCCAGCAGCTTAAGGAGACAAGAGACCCAGTACTTC
CASSLRRQETQYF
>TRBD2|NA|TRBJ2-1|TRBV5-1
TGCGCCAGCAGCGTCGGGACTAACTGGGGTGAGCAGTTCTTC
CASSVGTNWGEQFF
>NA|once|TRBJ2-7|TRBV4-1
TGCGCCAGCAGCCGGACCCAGGTTATTAGGAGCTCCTACGAGCAGTACTTC
CASSRTQVIRSSYEQYF
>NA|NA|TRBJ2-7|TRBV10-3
TGTGCCATCAGGCGCGAAGGTGAGCAGTACTTC
CAIRREGEQYF
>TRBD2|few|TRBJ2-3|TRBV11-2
TGTGCCAGCAGCCTCCTTAGCGGGGGGGCCGGCACAGATACGCAGTATTTT
CASSLLSGGAGTDTQYF
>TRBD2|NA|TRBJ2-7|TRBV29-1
TGCAGCGTTGGACGGGGACTAGCGGGGGAGCAGTACTTC
CSVGRGLAGEQYF
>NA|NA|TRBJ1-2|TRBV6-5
TGTGCCAGCAGTTACCTAGGGGCAGTAGGCGGCTACACCTTC
CASSYLGAVGGYTF
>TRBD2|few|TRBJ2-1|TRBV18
TGTGCCAGCTCACCGAAGCGGGGGATTTTAGATGAGCAGTTCTTC
CASSPKRGILDEQFF
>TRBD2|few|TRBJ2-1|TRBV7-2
TGTGCCAGCAGCAAAGCCGGGACTAGCGCAAACAATGAGCAGTTCTTC
CASSKAGTSANNEQFF
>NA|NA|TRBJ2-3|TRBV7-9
TGTGCCAGCAGCTTAGCGGCAGCCACTAGCACAGATACGCAGTATTTT
CASSLAAATSTDTQYF
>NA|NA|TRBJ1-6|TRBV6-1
TGTGCCAGCAGTGAATACGATAATTCACCCCTCCACTTT
CASSEYDNSPLHF
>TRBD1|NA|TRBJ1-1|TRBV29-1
TGCAGCGTAACGACAGGGTTGACTGAAGCTTTCTTT
CSVTTGLTEAFF
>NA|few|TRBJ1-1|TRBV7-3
TGTGCCAGCAGCGCCACAGTGAACACTGAAGCTTTCTTT
CASSATVNTEAFF